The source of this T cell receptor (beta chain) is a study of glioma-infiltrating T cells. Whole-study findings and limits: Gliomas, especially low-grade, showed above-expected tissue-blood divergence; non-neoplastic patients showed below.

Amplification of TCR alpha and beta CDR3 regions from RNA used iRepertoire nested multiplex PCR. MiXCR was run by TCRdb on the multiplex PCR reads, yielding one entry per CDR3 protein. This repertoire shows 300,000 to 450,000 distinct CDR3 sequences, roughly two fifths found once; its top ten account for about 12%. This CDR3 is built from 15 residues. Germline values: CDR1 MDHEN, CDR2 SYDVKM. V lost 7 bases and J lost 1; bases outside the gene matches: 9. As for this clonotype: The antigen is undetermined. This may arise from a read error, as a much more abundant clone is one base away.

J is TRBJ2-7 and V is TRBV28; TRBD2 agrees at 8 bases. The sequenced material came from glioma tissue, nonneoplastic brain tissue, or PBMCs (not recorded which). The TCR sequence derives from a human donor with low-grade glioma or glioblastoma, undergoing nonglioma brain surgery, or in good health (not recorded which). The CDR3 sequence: CASNSAGGQSYEQYF. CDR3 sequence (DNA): TGTGCCAGCAATTCGGCGGGGGGTCAGTCCTACGAGCAGTACTTC.